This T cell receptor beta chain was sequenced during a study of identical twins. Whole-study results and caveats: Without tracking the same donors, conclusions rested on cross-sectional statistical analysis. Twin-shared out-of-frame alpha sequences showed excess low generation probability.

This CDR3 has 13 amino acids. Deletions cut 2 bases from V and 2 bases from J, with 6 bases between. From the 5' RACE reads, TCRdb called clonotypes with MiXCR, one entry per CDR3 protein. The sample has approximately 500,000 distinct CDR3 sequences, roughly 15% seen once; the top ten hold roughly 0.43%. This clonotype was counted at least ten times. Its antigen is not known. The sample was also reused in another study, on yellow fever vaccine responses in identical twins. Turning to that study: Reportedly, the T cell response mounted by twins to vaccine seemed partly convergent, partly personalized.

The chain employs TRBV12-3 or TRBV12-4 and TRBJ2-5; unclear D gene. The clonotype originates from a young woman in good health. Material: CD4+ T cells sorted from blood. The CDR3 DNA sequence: TGTGCCAGCAGTTTACTCGGGCAAGAGACCCAGTACTTC. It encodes CASSLLGQETQYF.